This TCR beta chain was sequenced during a study of blood T cell repertoires in COVID-19. The overall study: Collection of acute and convalescent COVID-19 samples took place in the United States, Italy and Spain. Sources were T cells, B-cell-depleted T cells, or PBMCs; the material itself was cDNA or gDNA.

The authors' processing: Scientists estimated how many nucleated cells there were by amplifying reference gene primers. Assay used: immunoSEQ multiplex PCR; TCRdb lists only in-frame clones, some missing. The D gene and trimming were derived from the DNA, and the V and J assignments and clone size from that table. The table shows approximately 90,000 clones, with 80% to 90% occurring only once. Only one count was recorded for this clone. Germline V gives CDR1 ENHRY, CDR2 SYGVKD. The CDR3 loop spans 17 amino acids. V shed 6 bases and J 6 bases; nucleotides not matched to a gene: 18. This chain connects TRBV10-3 to TRBJ2-3, with TRBD1 matching over 7 bases. The sequence derives from a man aged 45-65 years with acute or convalescent COVID-19. Specimen: peripheral blood. The CDR3, as DNA: TGTGCCATCAGGATACAAGGGACAGCTCGGCCTATGGATACGCAGTATTTT. It yields the protein CAIRIQGTARPMDTQYF.